Detailed here is one T cell receptor (beta chain). The antigen is undetermined. The data were taken from a study of post-analysis software for immune sequencing data. Study summary: The disease courses spanned relapsing-remitting, secondary progressive and progressive-relapsing forms of multiple sclerosis. Study observations and caveats: Among roughly five TRBV segments more frequent in patients than controls were TRBV5-6, TRBV5-1 and TRBV20-1. Controls' normalized Chao1 diversity significantly exceeded that of multiple sclerosis patients.

This CDR3 spans 14 amino acids. The germline CDR1 and CDR2 sequences are SGHTS and YDEGEE. V was pared by 4 bases and J by 4 bases, with 14 bases between. Incorporated into the TCR beta cDNA libraries were unique molecular identifiers, which served to reduce PCR and sequencing biases. T cells numbering roughly 0.85 to 11 million yielded about 500,000 cDNA molecules. TCRdb itself ran the PCR reads through MiXCR, one entry per CDR3 protein. The repertoire holds hundreds of thousands of distinct CDR3 sequences, 30% to 40% seen once, with 7.6% in the top ten. The sequenced sample was blood. The rearrangement links TRBV5-8 to TRBJ1-2; D gene ambiguous. The clonotype was recovered from a girl aged 2 to 9 with multiple sclerosis. The CDR3 DNA sequence: TGTGCCAGCAGCCACCGGACCGCCCTCTATGGCTACACCTTC. Its translation: CASSHRTALYGYTF.